Detailed here is one TCR beta chain. Its target is unknown. This record comes from a study of long-term antiretroviral therapy in people with HIV. The CDR3 covers 15 residues. Trimming took 0 bases from V and 7 from J, leaving 12 bases between them. Germline V gene lookup returns CDR1 MGHRA and CDR2 YSYEKL. Version v3.0 of the immunoSEQ assay ran at survey level. TCRdb keeps only in-frame clones here, not all; method: immunoSEQ multiplex PCR. The sample includes about 25,000 clones, 70% to 90% of them seen just once. Regarding the study as a whole: The clones with expansion before ART were dominant in the repertoire at all time points.

The receptor's source is a man aged 50-60 years with HIV. This specimen consisted of unsorted PBMCs, obtained 1.2 years after starting antiretroviral therapy. J is TRBJ1-4 and V is TRBV4-1, with D perhaps TRBD1 (6 bases). Written as DNA, the CDR3 is TGCGCCAGCAGCCAAGATCGAGGACAGATTGAAAAACTGTTTTTT. Protein: CASSQDRGQIEKLFF.